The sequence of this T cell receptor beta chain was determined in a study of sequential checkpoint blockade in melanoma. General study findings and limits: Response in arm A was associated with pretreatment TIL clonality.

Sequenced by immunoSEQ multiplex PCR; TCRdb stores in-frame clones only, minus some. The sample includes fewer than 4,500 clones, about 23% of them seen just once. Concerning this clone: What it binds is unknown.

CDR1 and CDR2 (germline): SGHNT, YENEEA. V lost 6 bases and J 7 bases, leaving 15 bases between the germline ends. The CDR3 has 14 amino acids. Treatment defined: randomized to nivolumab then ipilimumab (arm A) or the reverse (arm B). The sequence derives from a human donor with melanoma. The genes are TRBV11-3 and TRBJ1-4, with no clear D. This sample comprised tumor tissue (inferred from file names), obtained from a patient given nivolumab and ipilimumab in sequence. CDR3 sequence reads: CASSRASYREKLFF. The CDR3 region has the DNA TGTGCCAGCAGTAGAGCCAGTTACCGTGAAAAACTGTTTTTT.